This T cell receptor beta chain was sequenced during a study of OX40 agonist ivuxolimab in advanced cancers. Sequencing used immunoSEQ multiplex PCR; TCRdb keeps in-frame clones, though not all of them. Seen here are approximately 90,000 clones, roughly 88% observed once, and the top ten hold about 0.28%. Germline values: CDR1 SGHDT, CDR2 YYEEEE. CDR3 length: 14 amino acids. The V gene end was trimmed by 6 bases and the J gene end by 5 bases; junction bases not matched to a gene: 7. Sequencing was performed on CD4+ or CD8+ T cells sorted from blood, taken in a trial of the OX40 agonist ivuxolimab. This sequence originates from an adult with an advanced solid tumor such as melanoma, head and neck, liver or kidney cancer. The V gene is TRBV5-6, the J gene TRBJ2-5; TRBD2 aligns across 10 bases. The CDR3 DNA sequence: TGTGCCAGCATACTAGCGGGGCGCCTCGAGACCCAGTACTTC. It encodes CASILAGRLETQYF.